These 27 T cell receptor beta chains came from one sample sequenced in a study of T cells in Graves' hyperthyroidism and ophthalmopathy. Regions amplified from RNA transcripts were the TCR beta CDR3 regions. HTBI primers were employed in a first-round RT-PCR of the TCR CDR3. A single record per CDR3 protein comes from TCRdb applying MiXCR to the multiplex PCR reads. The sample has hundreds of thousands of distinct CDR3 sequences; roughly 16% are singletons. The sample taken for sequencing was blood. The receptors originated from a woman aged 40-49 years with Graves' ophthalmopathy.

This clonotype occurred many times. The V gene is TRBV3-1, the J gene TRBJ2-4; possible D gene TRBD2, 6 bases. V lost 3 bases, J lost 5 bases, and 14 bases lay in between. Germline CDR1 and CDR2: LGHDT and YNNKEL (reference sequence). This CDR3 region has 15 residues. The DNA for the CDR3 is TGTGCCAGCAGCCAGTGGCAGGGAGGTCAAAACATTCAGTACTTC. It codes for CASSQWQGGQNIQYF.

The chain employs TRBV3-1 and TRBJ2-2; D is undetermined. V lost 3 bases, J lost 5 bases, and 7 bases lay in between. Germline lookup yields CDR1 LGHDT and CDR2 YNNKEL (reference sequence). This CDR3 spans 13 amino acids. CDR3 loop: CASSQFNTGELFF. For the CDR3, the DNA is TGTGCCAGCAGCCAGTTTAATACCGGGGAGCTGTTTTTT.

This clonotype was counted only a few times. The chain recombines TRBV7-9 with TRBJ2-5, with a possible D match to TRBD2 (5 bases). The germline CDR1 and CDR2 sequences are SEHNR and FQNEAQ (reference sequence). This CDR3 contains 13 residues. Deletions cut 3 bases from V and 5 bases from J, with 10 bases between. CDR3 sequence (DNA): TGTGCCAGCAGCTTCAACCCGGGGGAGACCCAGTACTTC. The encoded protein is CASSFNPGETQYF.

CDR3 residues: CSAREAAGITDTQYF. The DNA of the CDR3 is TGCAGTGCTAGAGAGGCGGCGGGGATTACAGATACGCAGTATTTT. The J gene is TRBJ2-3, the V gene TRBV20-1, with a possible D match to TRBD2 (6 bases). Germline lookup yields CDR1 DFQATT and CDR2 SNEGSKA (reference sequence). With 0 bases removed from V and 3 bases from J, the gap between germline ends came to 13 bases. CDR3 length: 15 residues.

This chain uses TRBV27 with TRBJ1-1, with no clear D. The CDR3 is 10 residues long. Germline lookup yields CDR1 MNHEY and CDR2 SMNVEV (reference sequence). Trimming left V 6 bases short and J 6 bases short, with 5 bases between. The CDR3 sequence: CASRSPEAFF. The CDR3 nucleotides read TGTGCCAGCAGGAGTCCTGAAGCTTTCTTT.

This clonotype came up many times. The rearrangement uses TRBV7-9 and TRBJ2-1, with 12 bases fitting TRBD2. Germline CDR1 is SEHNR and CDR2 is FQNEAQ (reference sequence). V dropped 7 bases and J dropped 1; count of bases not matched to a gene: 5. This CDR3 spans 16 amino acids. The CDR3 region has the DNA TGTGCCAGCATTCTAGCGGGGGGGCCGTCCTACAATGAGCAGTTCTTC. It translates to CASILAGGPSYNEQFF.

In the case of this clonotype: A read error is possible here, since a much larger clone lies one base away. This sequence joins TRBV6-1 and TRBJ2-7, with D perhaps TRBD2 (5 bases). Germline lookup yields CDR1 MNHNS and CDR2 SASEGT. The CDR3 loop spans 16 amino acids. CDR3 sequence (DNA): TGTGCCAGCAGTGAGTCAGCTAGCATAATCTCCCACGAGCAGTACTTC. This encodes CASSESASIISHEQYF.

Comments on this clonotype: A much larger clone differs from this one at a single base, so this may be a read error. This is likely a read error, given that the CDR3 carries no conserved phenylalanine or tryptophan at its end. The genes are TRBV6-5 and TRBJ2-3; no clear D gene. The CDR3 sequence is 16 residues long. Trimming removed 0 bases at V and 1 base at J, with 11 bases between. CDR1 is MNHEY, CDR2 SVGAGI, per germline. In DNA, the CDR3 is TGTGCCAGCAGTTACTCGCGGTTTGGCCGCACAGATACGCAGTATTGT. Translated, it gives CASSYSRFGRTDTQYC.

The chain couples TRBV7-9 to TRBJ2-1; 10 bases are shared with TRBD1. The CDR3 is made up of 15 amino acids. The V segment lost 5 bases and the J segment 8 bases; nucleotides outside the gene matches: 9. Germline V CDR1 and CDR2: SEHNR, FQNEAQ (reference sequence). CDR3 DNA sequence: TGTGCCAGCAGCGCCGGGACAGGGGAGTATGATGAGCAGTTCTTC. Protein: CASSAGTGEYDEQFF.

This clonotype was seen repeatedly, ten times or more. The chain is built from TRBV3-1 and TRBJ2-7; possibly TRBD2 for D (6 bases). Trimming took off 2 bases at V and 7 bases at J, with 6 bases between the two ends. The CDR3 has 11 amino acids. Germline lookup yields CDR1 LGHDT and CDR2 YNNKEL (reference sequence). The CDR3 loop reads CASSQRGEQYF. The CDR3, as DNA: TGTGCCAGCAGCCAACGGGGGGAGCAGTACTTC.

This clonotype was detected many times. This CDR3 reads CASSEAGWKGYTF. DNA of the CDR3: TGTGCCAGCAGTGAGGCGGGCTGGAAGGGCTACACCTTC. V is TRBV6-1 and J is TRBJ1-2; unclear D gene. CDR1 is MNHNS and CDR2 is SASEGT in the germline V gene. V was shortened by 3 bases and J by 8 bases, with 13 bases between the two germline ends. The length of the CDR3 is 13 residues.

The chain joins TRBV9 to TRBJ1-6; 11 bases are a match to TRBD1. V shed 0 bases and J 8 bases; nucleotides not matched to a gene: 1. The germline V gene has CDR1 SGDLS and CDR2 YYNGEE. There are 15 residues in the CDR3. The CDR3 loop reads CASSVGGQGDSPLHF. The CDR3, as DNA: TGTGCCAGCAGCGTAGGGGGACAGGGGGATTCACCCCTCCACTTT.

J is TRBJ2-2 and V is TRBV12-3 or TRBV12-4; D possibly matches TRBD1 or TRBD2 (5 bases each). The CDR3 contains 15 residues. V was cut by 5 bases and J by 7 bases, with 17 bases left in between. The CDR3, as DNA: TGTGCCAGCAGTCCGTCCGGGACCTTCGGCGGGGAGCTGTTTTTT. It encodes CASSPSGTFGGELFF.

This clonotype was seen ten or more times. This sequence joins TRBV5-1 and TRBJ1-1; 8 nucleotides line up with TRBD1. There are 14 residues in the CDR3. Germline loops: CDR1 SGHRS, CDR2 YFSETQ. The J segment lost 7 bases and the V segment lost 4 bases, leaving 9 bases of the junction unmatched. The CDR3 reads CASSGRTGINEAFF. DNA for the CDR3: TGCGCCAGCAGCGGAAGGACAGGGATTAATGAAGCTTTCTTT.

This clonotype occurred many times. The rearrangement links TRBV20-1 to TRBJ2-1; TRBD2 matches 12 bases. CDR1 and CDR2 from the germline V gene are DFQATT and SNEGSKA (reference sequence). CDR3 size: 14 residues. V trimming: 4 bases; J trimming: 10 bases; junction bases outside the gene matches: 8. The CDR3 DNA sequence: TGCAGTGCTATCCCTAGCGGGAGGGTGGGAGAGCAGTTCTTC. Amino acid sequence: CSAIPSGRVGEQFF.

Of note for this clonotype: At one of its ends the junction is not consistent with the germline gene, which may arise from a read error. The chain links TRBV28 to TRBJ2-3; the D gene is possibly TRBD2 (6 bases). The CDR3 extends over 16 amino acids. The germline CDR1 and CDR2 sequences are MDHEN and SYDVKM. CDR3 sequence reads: CASSLYRLTSTDTRYF. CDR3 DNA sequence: TGTGCCAGCAGTTTGTACAGATTAACTAGCACAGATACGCGGTATTTT. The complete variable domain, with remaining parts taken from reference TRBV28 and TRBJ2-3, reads DVKVTQSSRYLVKRTGEKVFLECVQDMDHENMFWYRQDPGLGLRLIYFSYDVKMKEKGDIPEGYSVSREKKERFSLILESASTNQTSMYLCASSLYRLTSTDTRYFGPGTRLTVL.

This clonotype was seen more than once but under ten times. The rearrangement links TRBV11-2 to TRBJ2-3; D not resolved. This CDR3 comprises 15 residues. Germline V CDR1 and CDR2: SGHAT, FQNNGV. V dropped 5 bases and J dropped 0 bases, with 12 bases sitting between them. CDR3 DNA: TGTGCCAGCAGCCCGAGTTCCTCGAGCACAGATACGCAGTATTTT. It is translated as CASSPSSSSTDTQYF.

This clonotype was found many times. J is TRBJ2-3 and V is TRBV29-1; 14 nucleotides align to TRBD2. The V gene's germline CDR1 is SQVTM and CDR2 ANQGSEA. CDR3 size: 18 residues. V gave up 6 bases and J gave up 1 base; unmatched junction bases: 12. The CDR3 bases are TGCAGCGTCCTACCCCGCGGGACTAGCGGGAGTGGCACAGATACGCAGTATTTT. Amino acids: CSVLPRGTSGSGTDTQYF.

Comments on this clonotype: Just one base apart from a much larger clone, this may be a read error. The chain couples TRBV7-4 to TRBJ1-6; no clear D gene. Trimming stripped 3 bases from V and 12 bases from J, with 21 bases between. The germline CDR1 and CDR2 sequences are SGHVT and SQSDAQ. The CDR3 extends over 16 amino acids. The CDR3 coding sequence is TGTGCCAGCAGCTTTCTTATGGCGGACGTTGGCCTACCCCTCCACTTT. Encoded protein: CASSFLMADVGLPLHF.

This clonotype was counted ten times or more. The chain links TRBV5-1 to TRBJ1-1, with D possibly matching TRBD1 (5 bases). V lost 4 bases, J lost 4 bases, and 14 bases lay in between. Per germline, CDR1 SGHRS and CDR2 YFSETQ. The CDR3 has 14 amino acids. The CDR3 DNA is TGCGCCAGCAGCGAACAGGACATCGGCACTGAAGCTTTCTTT. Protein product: CASSEQDIGTEAFF.

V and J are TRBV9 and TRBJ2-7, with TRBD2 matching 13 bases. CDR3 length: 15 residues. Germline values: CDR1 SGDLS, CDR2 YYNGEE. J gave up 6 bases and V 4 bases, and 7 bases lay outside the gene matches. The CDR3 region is CASSPRTSGSCEQYF. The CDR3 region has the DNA TGTGCCAGCAGCCCCCGGACTAGCGGGAGCTGCGAGCAGTACTTC.

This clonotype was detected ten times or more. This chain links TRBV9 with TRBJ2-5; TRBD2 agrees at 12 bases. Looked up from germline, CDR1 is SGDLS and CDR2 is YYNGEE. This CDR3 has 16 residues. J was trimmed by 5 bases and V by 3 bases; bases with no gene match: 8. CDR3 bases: TGTGCCAGCAGCGAGACTCTAGCGGGAGGGCGTGAGACCCAGTACTTC. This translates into CASSETLAGGRETQYF.

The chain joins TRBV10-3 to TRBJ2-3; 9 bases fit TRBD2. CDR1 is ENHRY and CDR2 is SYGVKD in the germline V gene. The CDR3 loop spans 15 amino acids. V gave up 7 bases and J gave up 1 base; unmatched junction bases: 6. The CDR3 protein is CAINSGTSRTDTQYF. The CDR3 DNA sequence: TGTGCCATCAACTCCGGGACTAGCCGCACAGATACGCAGTATTTT.

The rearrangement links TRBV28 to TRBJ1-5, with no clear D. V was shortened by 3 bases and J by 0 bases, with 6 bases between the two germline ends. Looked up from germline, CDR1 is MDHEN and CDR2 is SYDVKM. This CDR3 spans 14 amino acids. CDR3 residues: CASSFLDSNQPQHF. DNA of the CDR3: TGTGCCAGCAGTTTCCTAGATAGCAATCAGCCCCAGCATTTT.

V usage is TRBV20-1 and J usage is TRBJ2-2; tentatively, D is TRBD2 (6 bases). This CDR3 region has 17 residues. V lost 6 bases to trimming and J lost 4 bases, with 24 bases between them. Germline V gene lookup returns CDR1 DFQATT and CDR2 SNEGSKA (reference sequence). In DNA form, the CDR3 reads TGCAGTGCCCCCCCCCTTGGGGGAGGTCACGGCACCGGGGAGCTGTTTTTT. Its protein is CSAPPLGGGHGTGELFF.

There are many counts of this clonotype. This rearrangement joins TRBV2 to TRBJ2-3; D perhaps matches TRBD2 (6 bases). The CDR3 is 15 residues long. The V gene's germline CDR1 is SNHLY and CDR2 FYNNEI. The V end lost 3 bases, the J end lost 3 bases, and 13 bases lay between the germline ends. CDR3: CASSELEGLTDTQYF. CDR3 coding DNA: TGTGCCAGCAGTGAGCTGGAGGGTTTGACAGATACGCAGTATTTT.

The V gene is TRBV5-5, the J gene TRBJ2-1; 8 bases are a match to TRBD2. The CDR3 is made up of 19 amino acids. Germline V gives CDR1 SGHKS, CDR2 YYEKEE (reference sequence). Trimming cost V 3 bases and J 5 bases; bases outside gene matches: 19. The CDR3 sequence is CASSWGVGVAGLRDNEQFF. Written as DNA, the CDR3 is TGTGCCAGCAGCTGGGGGGTCGGGGTAGCGGGACTGAGGGACAATGAGCAGTTCTTC. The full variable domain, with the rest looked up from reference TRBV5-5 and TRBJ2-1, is DAGVTQSPTHLIKTRGQQVTLRCSPISGHKSVSWYQQVLGQGPQFIFQYYEKEERGRGNFPDRFSARQFPNYSSELNVNALLLGDSALYLCASSWGVGVAGLRDNEQFFGPGTRLTVL.